This is a list of T cell receptor beta chains from one sample in a study of blood T cell repertoires in COVID-19. TCRdb keeps only in-frame clones here, not all; method: immunoSEQ multiplex PCR. The profile shows about 270,000 clones, 89% of them singletons. The sequenced sample consisted of peripheral blood. Every receptor here comes from a man aged 45-65 years with acute or convalescent COVID-19. CDR3s include the opening cysteine and the closing phenylalanine or tryptophan. The order of the fields is CDR3 protein, CDR3 DNA, D gene, V gene, clone size, J gene. A D gene is named only where the DNA matches it firmly. Clone size is given for some rows only: seen once, a few or many times, or a class if the clone is expanded.

CDR3aa: CASSISNKAYEQYF
CDR3nt: TGTGCCAGTAGTATTTCCAACAAAGCCTACGAGCAGTACTTC
d_gene: -
v_gene: TRBV19
abundance: -
j_gene: TRBJ2-7

CDR3aa: CASRQSGTEAFF
CDR3nt: TGTGCCAGCAGGCAGAGCGGCACTGAAGCTTTCTTT
d_gene: -
v_gene: TRBV2
abundance: -
j_gene: TRBJ1-1

CDR3aa: CASSLVPAGAEETQYF
CDR3nt: TGCGCCAGCAGCTTGGTTCCAGCGGGGGCAGAAGAGACCCAGTACTTC
d_gene: TRBD2
v_gene: TRBV5-1
abundance: -
j_gene: TRBJ2-5

CDR3aa: CASSQGGTSSGNTIYF
CDR3nt: TGCGCCAGCAGCCAAGGTGGGACAAGCTCTGGAAACACCATATATTTT
d_gene: -
v_gene: TRBV4-1
abundance: -
j_gene: TRBJ1-3

CDR3aa: CASRDRAGLWGYYGYTF
CDR3nt: TGTGCCAGCAGAGACCGGGCAGGCCTATGGGGCTACTATGGCTACACCTTC
d_gene: -
v_gene: TRBV2
abundance: -
j_gene: TRBJ1-2

CDR3aa: CACSSYNSPLHF
CDR3nt: TGTGCCTGTAGCTCCTATAATTCACCCCTCCACTTT
d_gene: -
v_gene: TRBV30
abundance: -
j_gene: TRBJ1-6

CDR3aa: CASTRIQTSMNTEAFF
CDR3nt: TGTGCCAGTACCCGAATACAGACGAGCATGAACACTGAAGCTTTCTTT
d_gene: -
v_gene: TRBV19
abundance: -
j_gene: TRBJ1-1

CDR3aa: CASSRAARTEAFF
CDR3nt: TGTGCCAGCAGCCGAGCCGCGCGCACTGAAGCTTTCTTT
d_gene: -
v_gene: TRBV3-1/TRBV3-2
abundance: -
j_gene: TRBJ1-1

CDR3aa: CATSRDQFSPLHF
CDR3nt: TGTGCCACCAGCAGAGATCAGTTTTCACCCCTCCACTTT
d_gene: -
v_gene: TRBV15
abundance: once
j_gene: TRBJ1-6

CDR3aa: CASSFGGGFTAGELFF
CDR3nt: TGTGCCAGCAGCTTTGGCGGTGGGTTTACGGCCGGGGAGCTGTTTTTT
d_gene: -
v_gene: TRBV7-9
abundance: -
j_gene: TRBJ2-2

CDR3aa: CASSSQGYGYTF
CDR3nt: TGTGCCAGCAGTTCACAGGGCTATGGCTACACCTTC
d_gene: -
v_gene: TRBV2
abundance: -
j_gene: TRBJ1-2

CDR3aa: CASSQVRGYNEQFF
CDR3nt: TGTGCCAGCAGCCAAGTTCGCGGCTACAATGAGCAGTTCTTC
d_gene: -
v_gene: TRBV14
abundance: -
j_gene: TRBJ2-1

CDR3aa: CASSLDGSGTGELFF
CDR3nt: TGTGCCAGCAGCTTAGATGGGTCCGGGACCGGGGAGCTGTTTTTT
d_gene: -
v_gene: TRBV11-2
abundance: -
j_gene: TRBJ2-2

CDR3aa: CASSSPPAQGRREQYF
CDR3nt: TGTGCCAGCAGCTCCCCCCCGGCGCAGGGTAGGCGCGAGCAGTACTTC
d_gene: -
v_gene: TRBV7-3
abundance: -
j_gene: TRBJ2-7

CDR3aa: CGSDLRTEAFF
CDR3nt: TGCGGCTCTGACTTGCGGACTGAAGCTTTCTTT
d_gene: -
v_gene: TRBV30
abundance: few
j_gene: TRBJ1-1

CDR3aa: CASSEGQGSSYNSPLHF
CDR3nt: TGTGCCAGCAGTGAAGGACAGGGTAGCTCCTATAATTCACCCCTCCACTTT
d_gene: TRBD1
v_gene: TRBV6-1
abundance: many
j_gene: TRBJ1-6

CDR3aa: CASTGERHYTF
CDR3nt: TGTGCCAGCACAGGGGAGCGTCACTACACCTTC
d_gene: -
v_gene: TRBV2
abundance: -
j_gene: TRBJ1-2

CDR3aa: CASLRLSTGELFF
CDR3nt: TGTGCCAGCCTCAGGCTCAGCACCGGGGAGCTGTTTTTT
d_gene: -
v_gene: TRBV11-2
abundance: many
j_gene: TRBJ2-2

CDR3aa: CASSIGAMLGGANVLTF
CDR3nt: TGTGCCAGTAGTATTGGAGCCATGCTGGGTGGGGCCAACGTCCTGACTTTC
d_gene: -
v_gene: TRBV19
abundance: once
j_gene: TRBJ2-6

CDR3aa: CASSPHSGADTQYF
CDR3nt: TGTGCCAGCAGCCCCCATAGCGGGGCAGATACGCAGTATTTT
d_gene: TRBD2
v_gene: TRBV5-4
abundance: -
j_gene: TRBJ2-3

CDR3aa: CASSPGGYEQYF
CDR3nt: TGCGCCAGCAGCCCCGGGGGCTACGAGCAGTACTTC
d_gene: -
v_gene: TRBV5-1
abundance: -
j_gene: TRBJ2-7

CDR3aa: CASSQEGGTGNEKLFF
CDR3nt: TGTGCCAGCAGCCAAGAAGGAGGGACAGGAAATGAAAAACTGTTTTTT
d_gene: TRBD1
v_gene: TRBV4-2
abundance: -
j_gene: TRBJ1-4

CDR3aa: CASSSPTQNRGRLYNEQFF
CDR3nt: TGTGCCAGCAGTTCCCCTACCCAAAACAGGGGTCGTCTTTACAATGAGCAGTTCTTC
d_gene: TRBD1
v_gene: TRBV6-2/TRBV6-3
abundance: -
j_gene: TRBJ2-1

CDR3aa: CASSFPSGVADTQYF
CDR3nt: TGTGCCAGCAGCTTTCCTAGCGGGGTAGCGGATACGCAGTATTTT
d_gene: TRBD2
v_gene: TRBV7-9
abundance: -
j_gene: TRBJ2-3

CDR3aa: CASSHHGDRNTEAFF
CDR3nt: TGTGCCAGCAGCCATCACGGGGACAGGAACACTGAAGCTTTCTTT
d_gene: TRBD1
v_gene: TRBV4-2
abundance: -
j_gene: TRBJ1-1

CDR3aa: CASSYGQGGGYTF
CDR3nt: TGTGCCAGCAGTTACGGACAGGGCGGCGGCTACACCTTC
d_gene: TRBD1
v_gene: TRBV3-1/TRBV3-2
abundance: few
j_gene: TRBJ1-2

CDR3aa: CASSRSGGAYNEQFF
CDR3nt: TGTGCCAGCAGCCGTAGCGGGGGAGCATACAATGAGCAGTTCTTC
d_gene: TRBD2
v_gene: TRBV27
abundance: -
j_gene: TRBJ2-1

CDR3aa: CASSVQGASEAFF
CDR3nt: TGTGCCAGCAGCGTGCAGGGGGCTAGTGAAGCTTTCTTT
d_gene: TRBD1
v_gene: TRBV7-3
abundance: -
j_gene: TRBJ1-1

CDR3aa: CASSIDYTDWQAIMNTEAFF
CDR3nt: TGTGCCAGTAGTATAGATTATACGGATTGGCAGGCCATCATGAACACTGAAGCTTTCTTT
d_gene: -
v_gene: TRBV19
abundance: -
j_gene: TRBJ1-1

CDR3aa: CASSLGQGIYNEQFF
CDR3nt: TGTGCCAGCAGCTTGGGTCAGGGGATCTACAATGAGCAGTTCTTC
d_gene: -
v_gene: TRBV5-4
abundance: -
j_gene: TRBJ2-1